These 18 T cell receptor beta chains were all obtained from the same sample, sequenced in a study of T cells after yellow fever vaccination. TCRdb re-analysed the 5' RACE reads in MiXCR, keeping a single row per CDR3 protein. The table shows 150,000 to 200,000 distinct CDR3 sequences, with roughly 6.2% occurring only once. Specimen: CD4+ T cells sorted from PBMCs, collected on the day of the first yellow fever vaccination. Source of these receptors: a man younger than 30 who received the YFV17D yellow fever vaccine.

The table lists this clonotype with a few counts. The chain employs TRBV3-1 and TRBJ1-1; tentative D call: TRBD1 (5 bases). Per germline, CDR1 LGHDT and CDR2 YNNKEL (reference sequence). The V end was cut by 1 base, the J end by 10 bases, with 13 bases between. The CDR3 sequence is 13 residues long. The CDR3 loop reads CASSQAGPRGAFF. For the CDR3, the DNA is TGTGCCAGCAGCCAAGCAGGGCCCCGTGGAGCTTTCTTT.

The J gene is TRBJ1-4, the V gene TRBV20-1; tentative D call: TRBD1 (5 bases). The CDR3 runs 15 residues. Germline CDR1 is DFQATT and CDR2 is SNEGSKA (reference sequence). Trimming pared 0 bases from V and 6 bases from J, leaving 14 bases between. CDR3 nucleotides: TGCAGTGCTAGAGATGTCCAGGGCCCCTATGAAAAACTGTTTTTT. Its translation is CSARDVQGPYEKLFF.

In its sample, this clonotype was seen many times. The chain links TRBV4-2 to TRBJ1-2; D may be TRBD1 (5 bases). Trimming removed 3 bases from V and 7 bases from J, with 15 bases in between. The germline CDR1 and CDR2 sequences are LGHNA and YNFKEQ. The CDR3 spans 14 residues. The DNA of the CDR3 is TGTGCCAGCAGCCACCCGACAGTCGATAGTGGCTACACCTTC. Translation gives CASSHPTVDSGYTF.

In its sample, this clonotype was seen a few times. The J gene is TRBJ1-4, the V gene TRBV28; D is ambiguous. The CDR3 has 16 amino acids. Germline V gives CDR1 MDHEN, CDR2 SYDVKM. Trimming cost V 8 bases and J 4 bases, with 20 bases left between them. Written as DNA, the CDR3 is TGTGCCAGCCTGGCCCATACGGGTGCGGATAATGAAAAACTGTTTTTT. Residues: CASLAHTGADNEKLFF.

This clonotype showed up just a few times. The chain recombines TRBV7-2 with TRBJ2-5, with D perhaps matching TRBD1 or TRBD2 (5 bases each). The CDR3 runs to 16 residues. Looked up from germline, CDR1 is SGHTA and CDR2 is FQGNSA. V shed 1 base and J shed 3 bases, with 15 bases lying between them. The CDR3 here is CASSLVPRGPEETQYF. The DNA of the CDR3 is TGTGCCAGCAGCTTAGTACCACGGGGCCCCGAAGAGACCCAGTACTTC.

This clonotype was seen a handful of times. The rearrangement links TRBV7-2 to TRBJ2-7, with 7 nucleotides matching TRBD2. The length of the CDR3 is 16 residues. V was pared by 4 bases and J by 4 bases, with 13 bases of the junction left unmatched. The germline CDR1 and CDR2 sequences are SGHTA and FQGNSA. CDR3 DNA sequence: TGTGCCAGCAGCTCTCAGGTGGGAGGGTATGGGTACGAGCAGTACTTC. Its translation: CASSSQVGGYGYEQYF.

This clonotype has just a few counts. The chain links TRBV20-1 to TRBJ1-5, with D perhaps matching TRBD1 (6 bases). Germline CDR1 is DFQATT and CDR2 is SNEGSKA (reference sequence). This CDR3 comprises 14 residues. Trimming left V 1 base short and J 5 bases short, with 12 bases between. For the CDR3, the DNA is TGCAGTGCTAGAGGGGTAGGGGGGTATCAGCCCCAGCATTTT. It encodes CSARGVGGYQPQHF.

This clonotype appeared a few times. The rearrangement links TRBV12-3 or TRBV12-4 to TRBJ1-2; no clear D gene. The CDR3 sequence is 13 residues long. V was shortened by 6 bases and J by 5 bases, with 13 bases between the two germline ends. The CDR3: CASRSGISYGYTF. The CDR3 DNA follows: TGTGCCAGCAGGTCGGGGATATCTTATGGCTACACCTTC.

This clonotype was seen a few times. The chain recombines TRBV6-1 with TRBJ2-1; 8 nucleotides agree with TRBD1. This CDR3 comprises 16 residues. V lost 5 bases to trimming and J lost 4 bases; unmatched junction nucleotides: 10. Germline V gene data show CDR1 as MNHNS and CDR2 as SASEGT. As DNA, the CDR3 is TGTGCCAGCAGTAGGTTGAGGACAGGGATGTACAATGAGCAGTTCTTC. This codes for CASSRLRTGMYNEQFF.

There are many counts of this clonotype. The genes are TRBV27 and TRBJ2-7; 9 positions match TRBD2. Germline CDR1 is MNHEY and CDR2 is SMNVEV (reference sequence). After removal of 10 bases from V and 7 bases from J, the junction contained 20 bases not matched to a gene. The length of the CDR3 is 16 residues. The CDR3 DNA reads as TGTGCCACCACGGCGGGGGGGCCCAGCGGTTACGAAGAGCAGTACTTC. As protein: CATTAGGPSGYEEQYF.

Many counts were recorded for this clonotype. The chain uses TRBV4-1 and TRBJ2-2, with D hard to call. V shed 4 bases and J shed 4 bases, with 22 bases lying between them. CDR3 length: 18 residues. Germline CDR1 reads MGHRA; CDR2 reads YSYEKL. The CDR3 is CASSLGRARVPGTGELFF. In nucleotides, the CDR3 is TGCGCCAGCAGCCTAGGAAGGGCAAGGGTCCCTGGCACCGGGGAGCTGTTTTTT.

Many counts were recorded for this clonotype. CDR3 nucleotide sequence: TGTGCCAGCAGCGTACGGCGGTTGAGGGGTACGCAGTATTTT. This translates into CASSVRRLRGTQYF. The J gene is TRBJ2-3, the V gene TRBV5-6; either TRBD1 or TRBD2 may fit D (5 bases each). Trimming stripped 4 bases from V and 8 bases from J, with 17 bases between. CDR1 and CDR2 from the germline V gene are SGHDT and YYEEEE. This CDR3 contains 14 residues.

This clonotype was found a few times. This chain connects TRBV6-5 to TRBJ2-1, with 11 bases aligning to TRBD2. Germline CDR1 MNHEY, CDR2 SVGAGI. The CDR3 is 14 residues long. The trim removed 6 bases at V and 8 bases at J, leaving 6 bases unmatched. CDR3 DNA: TGTGCCAGCAGACGTAGCGGGGGGGCTGATGAGCAGTTCTTC. Its protein is CASRRSGGADEQFF.

This clonotype was seen more than once but under ten times. The rearrangement uses TRBV4-3 and TRBJ2-3; D perhaps matches TRBD2 (6 bases). The V and J ends lost 0 bases and 1 base respectively, with 14 bases between them. The CDR3 spans 17 residues. CDR1 LGHNA and CDR2 YSLEER come from the germline V gene. CDR3 protein: CASSQDWAGTRTDTQYF. CDR3 DNA: TGCGCCAGCAGCCAAGATTGGGCAGGGACTCGCACAGATACGCAGTATTTT.

Only a few counts were recorded for this clonotype. The chain has TRBV20-1 and TRBJ1-2; 7 positions agree with TRBD1. Germline CDR1 DFQATT, CDR2 SNEGSKA (reference sequence). The CDR3 spans 13 residues. Germline trimming cut 0 bases from V and 8 bases from J; bases unmatched to any gene: 6. The CDR3, as DNA: TGCAGTGCTAGAGAGACAGGGTTGATCGGCTACACCTTC. It encodes CSARETGLIGYTF.

This clonotype was counted ten times or more. V gene TRBV7-9 combines with J gene TRBJ2-1; a weak D match, TRBD2 (5 bases). The V end lost 2 bases, the J end lost 6 bases, and 5 bases lay between the germline ends. The CDR3 covers 12 residues. Germline CDR1 is SEHNR and CDR2 is FQNEAQ (reference sequence). The DNA for the CDR3 is TGTGCCAGCAGCTTAAGCGGCAATGAGCAGTTCTTC. As protein: CASSLSGNEQFF. The full variable domain, completed using reference TRBV7-9 and TRBJ2-1, is DTGVSQNPRHKITKRGQNVTFRCDPISEHNRLYWYRQTLGQGPEFLTYFQNEAQLEKSRLLSDRFSAERPKGSFSTLEIQRTEQGDSAMYLCASSLSGNEQFFGPGTRLTVL.

This clonotype has at least ten counts. The chain carries TRBV10-3 and TRBJ2-1; D is ambiguous. This CDR3 contains 17 residues. Trimming removed 0 bases at V and 3 bases at J, with 15 bases between. The V gene's germline CDR1 is ENHRY and CDR2 SYGVKD. CDR3 sequence: CAISESLFRPNYNEQFF. In DNA, the CDR3 is TGTGCCATCAGTGAGTCGTTGTTTAGACCTAACTACAATGAGCAGTTCTTC.

In its sample, this clonotype was seen a few times. The chain couples TRBV7-2 to TRBJ2-1, with 13 bases matching TRBD2. The V segment lost 6 bases and the J segment 3 bases; nucleotides outside the gene matches: 17. There are 20 residues in the CDR3. Germline V gene data show CDR1 as SGHTA and CDR2 as FQGNSA. The CDR3 DNA is TGTGCCAGCAGTCGTGTCAGCGGACTAGCGGGGGCAACAGGCTACAATGAGCAGTTCTTC. It codes for CASSRVSGLAGATGYNEQFF.